This record looks at one T cell receptor beta chain sequence and its context. This sample stems from a study of blood T cell repertoires in COVID-19. Sequencing used immunoSEQ multiplex PCR; TCRdb keeps in-frame clones, though not all of them. The data show roughly 120,000 clones, roughly 90% seen once. V was trimmed by 5 bases and J by 5 bases, leaving 13 bases between them. The CDR3 is 15 amino acids. Germline CDR1 reads LNHDA; CDR2 reads SQIVND (reference sequence). This chain uses TRBV19 with TRBJ1-6; no firm D call. Sequenced: peripheral blood. The sequence came from a man in his fifties or sixties with COVID-19, enrolled during active disease. Here the CDR3 reads CASSERRADNSPLHF. CDR3 DNA sequence: TGTGCCAGTAGTGAGAGACGAGCGGATAATTCACCCCTCCACTTT.